This TCR beta chain was found in a study of HIV-infected children after antiretroviral therapy interruption. Treatment denoted: PENTA 11 planned treatment interruption arm or continuous ART arm. This clonotype appeared a few times. This CDR3 is 13 amino acids long. The V gene's germline CDR1 is GTSNPN and CDR2 SVGIG (reference sequence). V dropped 3 bases and J dropped 1 base, with 9 bases sitting between them. A 3' RACE protocol on RNA, with unique molecular identifiers, produced the TCR library. TCRdb reprocessed the 3' RACE reads via MiXCR and lists one record per CDR3 protein. This table has about 83,000 distinct CDR3 sequences, roughly 6.7% appearing once.

This sample comprised CD45RA+ CD4+ T cells from PBMCs, pooled from several time points, obtained from a donor given antiretroviral therapy, either interrupted or continuous. Described subset: naive CD4+ CD45RA+ CD45RO- T cells. The V call is TRBV30, the J call TRBJ1-1; D gene unclear. The TCR originated in a pool of human donors with HIV. CDR3 residues: CAWSHRRNTEAFF. The CDR3 DNA is TGTGCCTGGAGCCATAGGAGGAACACTGAAGCTTTCTTT.